Presented here are 11 T cell receptor beta chains from one specimen sequenced in a study of CD8 T cell repertoires and HIV-1 epitope variants. Method: immunoSEQ multiplex PCR; TCRdb's copy keeps in-frame clones and lacks some. The sample lists 1,000 or so clones, under 80% occurring once. These receptors have no known antigen. Sample: cultured CD8+ T cells derived from PBMCs. Receptors were obtained from a male donor with HIV.

V gene TRBV5-1 combines with J gene TRBJ2-2, with D unclear. This CDR3 has 16 amino acids. Trimming left V 4 bases short and J 2 bases short, with 15 bases between. Germline assignment: CDR1 SGHRS and CDR2 YFSETQ. The CDR3 sequence is CASSLAEAFNTGELFF. The CDR3 DNA reads as TGCGCCAGCAGCCTCGCCGAAGCGTTTAACACCGGGGAGCTGTTTTTT. The full variable domain, its missing parts supplied by reference TRBV5-1 and TRBJ2-2, is KAGVTQTPRYLIKTRGQQVTLSCSPISGHRSVSWYQQTPGQGLQFLFEYFSETQRNKGNFPGRFSGRQFSNSRSEMNVSTLELGDSALYLCASSLAEAFNTGELFFGEGSRLTVL.

The chain employs TRBV10-2 and TRBJ1-1; no clear D gene. Germline V gives CDR1 WSHSY, CDR2 SAAADI. Trimming removed 1 base at V and 3 bases at J, with 9 bases between. This CDR3 is 14 amino acids long. In DNA, the CDR3 is TGCGCCAGCAGTGAGTTGGAACTTTACACTGAAGCTTTCTTT. Its protein product is CASSELELYTEAFF.

This chain uses TRBV7-9 with TRBJ2-7; 8 bases align to TRBD1. The CDR3 runs 16 residues. Germline lookup yields CDR1 SEHNR and CDR2 FQNEAQ (reference sequence). V trimming: 2 bases; J trimming: 4 bases; junction bases outside the gene matches: 10. DNA for the CDR3: TGTGCCAGCAGCTTAAGTCGCCAGGGGGCGTGGTACGAGCAGTACTTC. Its translation: CASSLSRQGAWYEQYF.

The rearrangement links TRBV25-1 to TRBJ2-7; TRBD1 aligns across 9 bases. From germline, CDR1 is MGHDK and CDR2 SYGVNS. With V trimmed by 5 bases and J by 2 bases, 13 bases remained unmatched. This CDR3 is 17 amino acids long. CDR3 protein: CASSSDRWDRETYEQYF. In nucleotides, the CDR3 is TGTGCCAGCAGTAGTGACCGATGGGACAGGGAAACCTACGAGCAGTACTTC.

This clone turned up a few times. The CDR3 spells CASSLQDGELFF. Here the CDR3 DNA reads TGTGCCAGCAGCCTTCAGGACGGGGAGCTGTTTTTT. V and J are TRBV7-9 and TRBJ2-2; D uncertain. V lost 5 bases to trimming and J lost 7 bases, with 8 bases between them. This CDR3 has 12 amino acids. CDR1 SEHNR and CDR2 FQNEAQ come from the germline V gene (reference sequence).

This clone has only one observation. This sequence joins TRBV9 and TRBJ2-1, with TRBD1 identical over 8 bases. With 2 bases clipped from V and 9 bases from J, the junction kept 16 bases outside the gene matches. The CDR3 spans 17 residues. Germline-derived CDR1 and CDR2 are SGDLS and YYNGEE. CDR3 sequence reads: CASSVSPGGPRPPEQFF. The CDR3 nucleotides read TGTGCCAGCAGCGTCTCCCCAGGGGGCCCTCGGCCACCTGAGCAGTTCTTC.

This chain connects TRBV5-1 to TRBJ2-5; 7 bases are shared with TRBD1. Germline V lookup: CDR1 SGHRS, CDR2 YFSETQ. This CDR3 region has 15 residues. With V trimmed by 4 bases and J by 2 bases, 8 bases remained unmatched. This CDR3 is CASSPVSGQQETQYF. The CDR3 DNA is TGCGCCAGCAGCCCCGTTTCGGGACAGCAAGAGACCCAGTACTTC.

This clone is labeled as large. V and J are TRBV4-3 and TRBJ1-2; no clear D gene. Deletions cut 0 bases from V and 3 bases from J, with 14 bases between. The CDR3 contains 16 residues. Germline V gives CDR1 LGHNA, CDR2 YSLEER. CDR3 residues: CASSQDPVELDYGYTF. CDR3 DNA sequence: TGCGCCAGCAGCCAAGATCCCGTCGAACTCGACTATGGCTACACCTTC.

V is TRBV29-1 and J is TRBJ2-3, with 9 bases aligning to TRBD1. Germline V gene lookup returns CDR1 SQVTM and CDR2 ANQGSEA. Trimming removed 3 bases from V and 0 bases from J; junction bases left unmatched: 4. This CDR3 region has 15 residues. This CDR3 is CSVDGTGPSTDTQYF. CDR3 bases: TGCAGCGTTGACGGGACAGGGCCCAGCACAGATACGCAGTATTTT.

The V and J genes are TRBV9 and TRBJ2-7; 9 bases match TRBD1. This CDR3 is built from 14 residues. V trimming: 0 bases; J trimming: 7 bases; junction bases outside the gene matches: 5. Germline V gene data show CDR1 as SGDLS and CDR2 as YYNGEE. CDR3 amino acids: CASSVDRGQREQYF. In nucleotides, the CDR3 is TGTGCCAGCAGCGTAGACAGGGGGCAGCGAGAGCAGTACTTC.

This clone appeared a few times. The CDR3, as DNA: TGCAGCGTGGCCCTAGCGGGGGAAGAGACCCAGTACTTC. It is translated as CSVALAGEETQYF. The gene calls are TRBV29-1 and TRBJ2-5, with 10 positions matching TRBD2. The CDR3 is 13 residues long. Per the germline V gene, CDR1 is SQVTM and CDR2 is ANQGSEA. V dropped 6 bases and J dropped 3; count of bases not matched to a gene: 4.